This T cell receptor beta chain was sequenced during a study of blood T cell repertoires in COVID-19. Study in general: Both acute and convalescent COVID-19 samples were obtained from the United States, Italy and Spain. From T cells, B-cell-depleted T cells, or PBMCs came the material, which was cDNA or gDNA.

This study enrolled people aged about 18 to 100 from under 25 US geographic areas. Each recovered donor of Cohort 3 presented with two negative PCRs, clearance, or symptom resolution. Sequencing was performed with immunoSEQ multiplex PCR; in TCRdb, only in-frame clones are kept and a portion is missing. The table shows fewer than 400,000 clones, with approximately 91% occurring only once. The CDR3 covers 16 residues. With 5 bases removed from V and 2 bases from J, the gap between germline ends came to 16 bases. Germline-derived CDR1 and CDR2 are LNHDA and SQIVND (reference sequence). The TCR comes from a man in his sixties who had recovered from COVID-19. Input material: PBMCs or T cells enriched from blood (not recorded which). The chain employs TRBV19 and TRBJ1-5; weak D call: TRBD1 (6 bases). CDR3 in DNA: TGTGCCAGTAGTGGGGGCGCGGGTCATGGCAATCAGCCCCAGCATTTT. Its translation: CASSGGAGHGNQPQHF.